Listed here are 15 T cell receptor beta chains from one sample, sequenced in a study of spatial heterogeneity in lung cancer. As for time point: sample taken at primary tumor resection. Unsorted whole RNA samples from tumor, nontumor lung or frozen PBMC were sequenced. TCRdb recomputed calls from the 5' RACE reads with MiXCR, one row per CDR3 protein. The sample yields about 41,000 distinct CDR3 sequences, around 11% seen once. Sequencing was performed on PBMCs, taken at surgery. The receptor set was obtained from a female donor with early-stage non-small cell lung cancer.

Only a few counts were recorded for this clonotype. The chain combines TRBV5-1 with TRBJ2-4, with D unclear. This CDR3 has 16 residues. V lost 1 base and J lost 0, with 11 bases in between. CDR1 and CDR2 (germline): SGHRS, YFSETQ. Here the CDR3 DNA reads TGCGCCAGCAGCTTGACGACTGGCCAAGCCAAAAACATTCAGTACTTC. It encodes CASSLTTGQAKNIQYF.

This clonotype was observed once. This rearrangement joins TRBV5-1 to TRBJ2-2; no definite D call. The CDR3 is 14 residues long. Germline V CDR1 and CDR2: SGHRS, YFSETQ. The V end was cut by 4 bases, the J end by 1 base, with 8 bases between. In nucleotides, the CDR3 is TGCGCCAGCAGCCCCGGCAGGAACACCGGGGAGCTGTTTTTT. This codes for CASSPGRNTGELFF.

This clonotype has a count of ten or more. The chain recombines TRBV6-4 with TRBJ1-5; perhaps TRBD1 as D (6 bases). The CDR3 is 15 residues long. Trimming removed 6 bases at V and 0 bases at J, with 12 bases between. CDR1 and CDR2 from the germline V gene are MRHNA and SNTAGT. As DNA, the CDR3 is TGTGCCAGCAGGGTCACAGGGAATAGCAATCAGCCCCAGCATTTT. Encoded protein: CASRVTGNSNQPQHF.

This clonotype appeared a few times. The chain couples TRBV7-6 to TRBJ2-7; D is unresolved. The germline V and J ends were trimmed by 0 bases and 3 bases, with 6 bases remaining between them. Germline V CDR1 and CDR2: SGHVS, FNYEAQ. The CDR3 covers 13 residues. This CDR3 reads CASSLAQYYEQYF. In nucleotides, the CDR3 is TGTGCCAGCAGCTTAGCACAATACTACGAGCAGTACTTC.

This chain links TRBV3-1 with TRBJ1-4; no clear D gene. The CDR3 is made up of 13 amino acids. V lost 1 base and J 8 bases, leaving 8 bases between the germline ends. The V gene's germline CDR1 is LGHDT and CDR2 YNNKEL (reference sequence). The CDR3 spells CASSQAWGEKLFF. Here the CDR3 DNA reads TGTGCCAGCAGCCAAGCCTGGGGAGAAAAACTGTTTTTT.

This clonotype was observed many times. V is TRBV12-3 or TRBV12-4 and J is TRBJ1-1; 9 bases map to TRBD1. CDR3 length: 16 residues. V lost 4 bases, J lost 7 bases, and 13 bases stayed unmatched. The DNA of the CDR3 is TGTGCCAGCAGTTCTTACGGGACAGGGATACTGGGTGAAGCTTTCTTT. Translating it yields CASSSYGTGILGEAFF.

The chain uses TRBV6-6 and TRBJ1-3; D not resolved. V gave up 0 bases and J gave up 1 base, with 4 bases separating them. The CDR3 is 14 amino acids. Germline V gene lookup returns CDR1 MNHNY and CDR2 SVGAGI (reference sequence). The CDR3 is CASSYSQSGNTIYF. For the CDR3, the DNA is TGTGCCAGCAGTTACTCCCAGTCTGGAAACACCATATATTTT.

The chain carries TRBV29-1 and TRBJ2-5; TRBD2 aligns across 9 bases. The CDR3 is 14 residues long. The germline V gene encodes CDR1 SQVTM and CDR2 ANQGSEA. V lost 4 bases to trimming and J lost 5 bases; unmatched junction nucleotides: 8. The CDR3 region has the DNA TGCAGCGTTGTGGGAGCGGGGGGAGGGGAGACCCAGTACTTC. It translates to CSVVGAGGGETQYF.

This chain connects TRBV5-1 to TRBJ2-5; perhaps TRBD1 as D (6 bases). Trimming removed 5 bases from V and 4 bases from J, with 15 bases in between. Germline values: CDR1 SGHRS, CDR2 YFSETQ. This CDR3 comprises 14 residues. Here the CDR3 reads CASSTQTGLETQYF. The CDR3 DNA is TGCGCCAGCAGTACTCAGACAGGTCTAGAGACCCAGTACTTC.

The chain is built from TRBV29-1 and TRBJ2-1, with TRBD2 as a possible D gene (6 bases). The CDR3 loop spans 14 amino acids. Germline V CDR1 and CDR2: SQVTM, ANQGSEA. Trimming removed 3 bases from V and 0 bases from J, with 9 bases in between. The CDR3 nucleotides read TGCAGCGTTGAGGGGGGAGACTCCTACAATGAGCAGTTCTTC. It yields the protein CSVEGGDSYNEQFF.

V gene TRBV14 combines with J gene TRBJ1-6, with D unresolved. This CDR3 spans 13 amino acids. Germline V gene lookup returns CDR1 SGHDN and CDR2 FVKESK. Trimming shortened V by 0 bases and J by 11 bases, and 8 bases separated the two germline ends. Here the CDR3 reads CASSQDQRTPLHF. The CDR3 nucleotides are TGTGCCAGCAGCCAAGATCAAAGAACACCCCTCCACTTT.

V and J are TRBV11-2 and TRBJ2-1, with 7 bases that match TRBD2. Germline V gene sequence: CDR1 SGHAT, CDR2 FQNNGV. V lost 4 bases to trimming and J lost 9 bases; unmatched junction nucleotides: 9. CDR3 length equals 14 residues. The CDR3 DNA is TGTGCCAGCAGCTCGGGACTAAGTAGTCTTGAGCAGTTCTTC. Its protein product is CASSSGLSSLEQFF.

The chain joins TRBV3-1 to TRBJ2-3, with 12 bases fitting TRBD2. The germline gives CDR1 LGHDT, CDR2 YNNKEL (reference sequence). With 4 bases clipped from V and 7 bases from J, the junction kept 9 bases outside the gene matches. The CDR3 is made up of 16 amino acids. CDR3 in amino acids: CASSPTPSGGAHTQYF. The CDR3 DNA follows: TGTGCCAGCAGCCCGACCCCTAGCGGGGGGGCCCATACGCAGTATTTT.

This clonotype was seen at least ten times. V gene TRBV20-1 combines with J gene TRBJ1-3; the D is unclear. The CDR3 is made up of 12 amino acids. CDR1 and CDR2 from the germline V gene are DFQATT and SNEGSKA (reference sequence). Trimming pared 4 bases from V and 8 bases from J, leaving 12 bases between. CDR3 in DNA: TGCAGTGCTATCGGACCCGGGGACACCATATATTTT. It specifies CSAIGPGDTIYF.

This clonotype was seen only a few times. J is TRBJ1-5 and V is TRBV9; perhaps TRBD1 as D (5 bases). The germline gives CDR1 SGDLS, CDR2 YYNGEE. Trimming removed 3 bases at V and 7 bases at J, with 14 bases between. This CDR3 region has 14 residues. The CDR3 coding sequence is TGTGCCAGCAGCGAGGGGTTTGACGGACAGCCCCAGCATTTT. Its translation is CASSEGFDGQPQHF.